This T cell receptor beta chain was captured by sequencing in a study of blood T cell repertoires in COVID-19. The germline CDR1 and CDR2 sequences are ENHRY and SYGVKD. The CDR3 has 14 amino acids. The trim removed 5 bases at V and 1 base at J, leaving 4 bases unmatched. Original processing methods: Nucleated cell counts were estimated from reference gene primer amplification. The data were produced by immunoSEQ multiplex PCR, yet TCRdb's version contains in-frame clones alone and is incomplete. V, J and clone size are taken as reported in that table, and D and trimming were inferred from the DNA itself. The sample has over 150,000 clones, 80% to 90% seen once; the top ten hold over 7%.

The chain employs TRBV10-3 and TRBJ1-1, with TRBD1 identical over 7 bases. What was sequenced was peripheral blood. This TCR was recovered from a man aged 50-59 years with active or convalescent COVID-19. CDR3 amino acids: CAISLRDRNTEAFF. CDR3 DNA: TGTGCCATCAGTCTCCGGGACAGGAACACTGAAGCTTTCTTT.